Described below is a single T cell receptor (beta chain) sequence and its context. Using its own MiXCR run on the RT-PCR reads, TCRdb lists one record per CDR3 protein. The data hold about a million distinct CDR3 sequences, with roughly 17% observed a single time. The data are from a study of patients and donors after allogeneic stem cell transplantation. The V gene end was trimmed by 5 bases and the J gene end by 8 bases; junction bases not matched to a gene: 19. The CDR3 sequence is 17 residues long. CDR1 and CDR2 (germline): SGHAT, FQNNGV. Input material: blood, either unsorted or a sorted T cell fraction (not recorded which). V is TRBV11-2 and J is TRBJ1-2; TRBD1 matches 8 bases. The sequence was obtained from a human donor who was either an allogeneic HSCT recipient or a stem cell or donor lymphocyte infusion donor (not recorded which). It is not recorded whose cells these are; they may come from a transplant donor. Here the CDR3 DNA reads TGTGCCAGCAGCGTAGGACTTGGCTTTCAGGGGGCACAAGGCTACACCTTC. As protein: CASSVGLGFQGAQGYTF.